The 29 T cell receptor beta chains in this list originate from one sample, sequenced in a study of blood T cell repertoires in COVID-19 (dated by TCRdb to 2018 to 2021). The library was generated by the immunoSEQ multiplex PCR assay. Not all clones reach the TCRdb copy of this immuneACCESS table, which keeps in-frame sequences only. Checked studies attribute under half of the gap to unresolved V genes and leave the rest unexplained. This sample comprises 140,000 to 150,000 clones, about four fifths of them detected only once. The ten largest account for approximately 8.2% of the sample. Sequencing was done on a sample of peripheral blood. These receptors were collected from a human donor in a cohort sampled during active COVID-19.

The V and J genes are TRBV3-1 (or the pseudogene TRBV3-2) and TRBJ2-7; 11 positions agree with TRBD2. This CDR3 has 15 residues. Trimming took 4 bases from V and 2 from J; bases not matched to a gene: 4. CDR1 and CDR2 from the germline V gene are LGHDT and YNNKEL (reference sequence). Here the CDR3 DNA reads TGTGCCAGCAGCCCCGGACTAGCGGGCACCTACGAGCAGTACTTC. Its translation is CASSPGLAGTYEQYF.

This chain links TRBV7-9 with TRBJ2-7; D might be TRBD2 (5 bases). V shed 7 bases and J shed 6 bases, with 19 bases lying between them. The CDR3 length is 14 residues. The germline V gene has CDR1 SEHNR and CDR2 FQNEAQ (reference sequence). CDR3 sequence (DNA): TGTGCCAGCAAAATGGGGAGCGGCGGTAGCGAGCAGTACTTC. Protein product: CASKMGSGGSEQYF.

The rearrangement uses TRBV28 and TRBJ2-7; the match to TRBD1 covers 7 bases. Germline V CDR1 and CDR2: MDHEN, SYDVKM. The V and J ends lost 8 bases and 3 bases, in that order; junction bases with no gene match: 4. The CDR3 loop spans 12 amino acids. CDR3 bases: TGTGCCAGCTCGACAGGGCGCTACGAGCAGTACTTC. As protein: CASSTGRYEQYF.

This chain joins TRBV10-3 and TRBJ2-1; 10 bases fit TRBD1. This CDR3 comprises 13 residues. The germline V gene encodes CDR1 ENHRY and CDR2 SYGVKD. V lost 11 bases and J lost 6; bases outside the gene matches: 7. The CDR3 DNA sequence: TGTGCCGCGTCGGGACAGGGGAGCAATGAGCAGTTCTTC. As protein: CAASGQGSNEQFF.

This rearrangement joins TRBV5-1 to TRBJ2-7, with 8 positions matching TRBD1. The CDR3 has 14 residues. V gave up 4 bases and J gave up 5 bases; unmatched junction bases: 8. Germline CDR1 and CDR2: SGHRS and YFSETQ. Here the CDR3 reads CASSLWTGRNEQYF. In DNA, the CDR3 is TGCGCCAGCAGCCTTTGGACAGGGCGCAACGAGCAGTACTTC. Based on the CDR3 plus reference TRBV5-1 and TRBJ2-7, the full variable domain is KAGVTQTPRYLIKTRGQQVTLSCSPISGHRSVSWYQQTPGQGLQFLFEYFSETQRNKGNFPGRFSGRQFSNSRSEMNVSTLELGDSALYLCASSLWTGRNEQYFGPGTRLTVT.

The rearrangement joins TRBV12-5 to TRBJ2-7, with a possible D match to TRBD2 (5 bases). Germline V gives CDR1 LGHNT, CDR2 FRNRAP. Trimming took 8 bases from V and 6 from J, leaving 17 bases between them. This CDR3 has 13 residues. The CDR3 region is CASKDEGSGEQYF. The DNA for the CDR3 is TGTGCTAGTAAGGACGAAGGGAGTGGCGAGCAGTACTTC.

The rearrangement uses TRBV15 and TRBJ2-6; 9 positions agree with TRBD1. The J segment lost 0 bases and the V segment lost 4 bases, leaving 7 bases of the junction unmatched. Germline V lookup: CDR1 LNHNV, CDR2 YYDKDF (reference sequence). This CDR3 is 18 amino acids long. CDR3 loop: CATSNPGQGLSGANVLTF. CDR3 nucleotide sequence: TGTGCCACCAGCAACCCGGGACAGGGCCTCTCTGGGGCCAACGTCCTGACTTTC.

J is TRBJ2-7 and V is TRBV20-1; possible D gene TRBD1, 5 bases. CDR3 length: 11 amino acids. V was trimmed by 6 bases and J by 10 bases, leaving 16 bases between them. Germline CDR1 reads DFQATT; CDR2 reads SNEGSKA (reference sequence). The CDR3 region has the DNA TGCAGTGCAACCCCTGGGGCACTCCAGTACTTC. Translated, it gives CSATPGALQYF.

Details on this clone: This could be a read error, since a much larger clone is one nucleotide away. This sequence joins TRBV29-1 and TRBJ2-7; 11 bases align to TRBD2. This CDR3 is 12 amino acids long. The trim removed 7 bases at V and 3 bases at J, leaving 2 bases unmatched. CDR1 SQVTM and CDR2 ANQGSEA come from the germline V gene. CDR3 sequence (DNA): TGCAGCGCTGGGACTAGCGGCTACGAGCAGTACTTC. As protein: CSAGTSGYEQYF.

The chain joins TRBV4-1 to TRBJ2-5, with 8 bases aligning to TRBD2. CDR1 is MGHRA and CDR2 is YSYEKL in the germline V gene. Trimming cost V 4 bases and J 4 bases; bases outside gene matches: 11. The CDR3 covers 16 residues. The CDR3 reads CASSRLGGTRLETQYF. In DNA form, the CDR3 reads TGCGCCAGCAGCCGCCTAGGCGGGACTAGGCTAGAGACCCAGTACTTC.

This clone was found a few times. V and J are TRBV28 and TRBJ1-4, with 9 bases fitting TRBD1. CDR1 and CDR2 from the germline V gene are MDHEN and SYDVKM. V dropped 3 bases and J dropped 7; count of bases not matched to a gene: 6. There are 15 residues in the CDR3. CDR3 region: CASSFSGTGSEKLFF. CDR3 coding DNA: TGTGCCAGCAGTTTTTCCGGGACAGGGTCTGAAAAACTGTTTTTT.

This chain uses TRBV28 with TRBJ1-5, with D perhaps TRBD1 (5 bases). In germline, CDR1 is MDHEN, CDR2 SYDVKM. V was shortened by 7 bases and J by 0 bases, with 13 bases between the two germline ends. The CDR3 consists of 15 residues. CDR3 bases: TGTGCCAGCATCGACCGGGGGGTTAGCAATCAGCCCCAGCATTTT. Translating gives CASIDRGVSNQPQHF.

The chain recombines TRBV14 with TRBJ2-3, with D uncertain. V was cut by 3 bases and J by 0 bases, with 10 bases left in between. Looked up from germline, CDR1 is SGHDN and CDR2 is FVKESK. The CDR3 loop spans 15 amino acids. The DNA of the CDR3 is TGTGCCAGCAGCCAGCAGGCCTTGAGCACAGATACGCAGTATTTT. Translating it yields CASSQQALSTDTQYF.

The J gene is TRBJ2-7, the V gene TRBV27, with D perhaps TRBD2 (6 bases). From germline, CDR1 is MNHEY and CDR2 SMNVEV (reference sequence). Trimming stripped 5 bases from V and 0 bases from J, with 14 bases between. The CDR3 spans 15 residues. CDR3 nucleotide sequence: TGTGCCAGCAGTCTGAGCGGGCGGAGCTCCTACGAGCAGTACTTC. Its protein is CASSLSGRSSYEQYF.

This clone was seen more than once but under ten times. The V and J genes are TRBV27 and TRBJ2-2; TRBD2 matches at 9 bases. The CDR3 is 13 residues long. Per germline, CDR1 MNHEY and CDR2 SMNVEV (reference sequence). With V trimmed by 4 bases and J by 7 bases, 1 base remained unmatched. The CDR3 DNA is TGTGCCAGCAGTTATAGCGGGAGCGGGGAGCTGTTTTTT. It is translated as CASSYSGSGELFF.

This rearrangement joins TRBV5-1 to TRBJ2-2; 7 nucleotides line up with TRBD2. Germline CDR1 is SGHRS and CDR2 is YFSETQ. V shed 0 bases, J shed 6 bases, and the junction held 5 bases outside the gene matches. The CDR3 contains 15 residues. The CDR3 protein is CASSLETGGSGELFF. The CDR3 DNA reads as TGCGCCAGCAGCTTGGAAACGGGGGGATCCGGGGAGCTGTTTTTT.

The chain carries TRBV28 and TRBJ2-7; 8 bases fit TRBD1. This CDR3 has 17 residues. V lost 5 bases, J lost 6 bases, and 18 bases stayed unmatched. The germline V gene has CDR1 MDHEN and CDR2 SYDVKM. The CDR3 sequence is CASSPNPGRGRSGEQYF. The CDR3 coding sequence is TGTGCCAGCAGTCCTAATCCCGGCAGGGGGCGATCAGGCGAGCAGTACTTC.

The chain recombines TRBV25-1 with TRBJ2-3, with a possible D match to TRBD1 (7 bases). The V gene lost 6 bases and the J gene lost 6 bases, with 16 bases spanning the gap. The CDR3 has 14 amino acids. Germline values: CDR1 MGHDK, CDR2 SYGVNS. The CDR3 region has the DNA TGTGCCAGCAGCGGAGGGGGCGGGTTTGATACGCAGTATTTT. Amino acid sequence: CASSGGGGFDTQYF.

In DNA, the CDR3 is TGCGCCAGCAGCTTGATGGGGACAGGGGCTGGAAACACCATATATTTT. Its translation is CASSLMGTGAGNTIYF. The gene calls are TRBV5-1 and TRBJ1-3, with 10 bases aligning to TRBD1. The V gene end was trimmed by 1 base and the J gene end by 2 bases; junction bases not matched to a gene: 3. The CDR3 loop spans 16 amino acids. Germline V gene lookup returns CDR1 SGHRS and CDR2 YFSETQ.

This sequence joins TRBV7-3 and TRBJ1-3; no firm D call. Trimming stripped 1 base from V and 4 bases from J, with 5 bases between. The CDR3 is 13 amino acids. Germline V gives CDR1 SGHTA, CDR2 FQGTGA. The CDR3 loop is CASSLSGGNTIYF. The CDR3 DNA reads TGTGCCAGCAGCTTAAGCGGCGGAAACACCATATATTTT.

J is TRBJ2-5 and V is TRBV6-2 or TRBV6-3, with D perhaps TRBD2 (6 bases). CDR3 length: 16 amino acids. Per the germline V gene, CDR1 is MNHEY and CDR2 is SVGEGT. Trimming removed 3 bases from V and 5 bases from J, with 19 bases in between. The CDR3 loop reads CASSYDDGRRFETQYF. For the CDR3, the DNA is TGTGCCAGCAGTTATGACGACGGGAGACGGTTTGAGACCCAGTACTTC.

The J gene is TRBJ1-5, the V gene TRBV24-1; possible D gene TRBD1, 6 bases. Trimming shortened V by 5 bases and J by 0 bases, and 16 bases separated the two germline ends. The CDR3 is 17 amino acids. Germline V gene sequence: CDR1 KGHDR, CDR2 SFDVKD. CDR3 in DNA: TGTGCCACCAGTGTTTCCCTGGACAGAAATAGCAATCAGCCCCAGCATTTT. This sequence encodes CATSVSLDRNSNQPQHF.

In its sample, this clone was seen a few times. This chain joins TRBV10-1 and TRBJ2-5; a possible D gene is TRBD1 (6 bases). V was trimmed by 10 bases and J by 1 base, leaving 16 bases between them. The germline gives CDR1 WNHNN, CDR2 SYGVQD (reference sequence). This CDR3 spans 14 amino acids. The CDR3 bases are TGCGCCACGGATCTGGACAGTCTCCAAGAGACCCAGTACTTC. This encodes CATDLDSLQETQYF.

The CDR3 DNA sequence: TGTGCCAGCAGCTTCACAGGGAAGACTAATGAAAAACTGTTTTTT. It yields the protein CASSFTGKTNEKLFF. The rearrangement joins TRBV11-2 to TRBJ1-4, with TRBD1 as a possible D gene (6 bases). Germline lookup yields CDR1 SGHAT and CDR2 FQNNGV. V lost 3 bases and J 2 bases, leaving 10 bases between the germline ends. CDR3 length equals 15 residues.

The V gene is TRBV18, the J gene TRBJ2-5, with TRBD2 as a possible D gene (5 bases). This CDR3 has 14 residues. From germline, CDR1 is KGHSH and CDR2 LQKENI. The V and J ends lost 4 bases and 1 base respectively, with 10 bases between them. The chain's CDR3 is CASSLARGQETQYF. CDR3 DNA: TGTGCCAGCTCACTCGCCCGGGGCCAAGAGACCCAGTACTTC.

The V and J genes are TRBV5-6 and TRBJ1-5; D may be TRBD1 (5 bases). The germline CDR1 and CDR2 sequences are SGHDT and YYEEEE. V lost 1 base to trimming and J lost 9 bases, with 17 bases between them. This CDR3 contains 15 residues. This chain's CDR3 is CASSLRGGRGAPQHF. The CDR3 bases are TGTGCCAGCAGCTTGAGGGGAGGACGCGGGGCGCCCCAGCATTTT.

With regard to this clone: One end of the junction fails to match germline, which may point to a read error. The rearrangement links TRBV5-6 to TRBJ2-7; tentatively, D is TRBD2 (6 bases). The length of the CDR3 is 14 residues. The germline V gene encodes CDR1 SGHDT and CDR2 YYEEEE. The CDR3 spells CASTLGRRDYEQYF. In DNA, the CDR3 is TGTGCCAGCACCTTGGGACGGAGGGACTACGAGCAGTACTTC. Based on the CDR3 plus reference TRBV5-6 and TRBJ2-7, the full variable domain is DAGVTQSPTHLIKTRGQQVTLRCSPKSGHDTVSWYQQALGQGPQFIFQYYEEEERQRGNFPDRFSGHQFPNYSSELNVNALLLGDSALYLCASTLGRRDYEQYFGPGTRLTVT.

This clone was detected only a few times. V gene TRBV7-2 combines with J gene TRBJ1-5; D possibly corresponds to TRBD1 (5 bases). This CDR3 spans 15 amino acids. Germline V gene lookup returns CDR1 SGHTA and CDR2 FQGNSA. V was trimmed by 5 bases and J by 2 bases, leaving 13 bases between them. DNA for the CDR3: TGTGCCAGCAGCCCACAGGCCCCTGGCAATCAGCCCCAGCATTTT. Translated, it gives CASSPQAPGNQPQHF.

This chain links TRBV2 with TRBJ2-7; possible D gene TRBD1, 7 bases. The germline V gene has CDR1 SNHLY and CDR2 FYNNEI. The CDR3 spans 14 residues. V lost 6 bases and J lost 2, with 14 bases in between. The CDR3 region has the DNA TGTGCCAGCAGCCCAGACAGGGAGGCCTACGAGCAGTACTTC. Translated: CASSPDREAYEQYF.